Shown below are 10 T cell receptor beta chains from a single sample sequenced in a study of T-cell memory formation after mild COVID-19. MiXCR was run by TCRdb on the 5' RACE reads, yielding one entry per CDR3 protein. The sample gives some 130,000 distinct CDR3 sequences, roughly 15% of which show up once; approximately 15% is in the top ten. Sequenced input: PBMCs or a T cell subset sorted from them (not recorded which). The receptors come from an adult woman who had mild COVID-19 (a few samples of this study predate the infection). Cell type and time point are not known.

This clonotype showed up just a few times. The rearrangement links TRBV5-6 to TRBJ2-7, with 7 positions matching TRBD2. Looked up from germline, CDR1 is SGHDT and CDR2 is YYEEEE. With 2 bases clipped from V and 7 bases from J, the junction kept 3 bases outside the gene matches. This CDR3 is 12 amino acids long. This CDR3 reads CASSLAGQEQYF. The CDR3 DNA sequence: TGTGCCAGCAGCTTAGCGGGGCAAGAGCAGTACTTC.

The chain couples TRBV11-1 to TRBJ2-2, with 8 positions matching TRBD1. The ends lost 4 bases at V and 2 bases at J; junction bases unmatched: 3. Per germline, CDR1 SGHAT and CDR2 FQDESV (reference sequence). The CDR3 is 15 amino acids. In DNA, the CDR3 is TGTGCCAGCAGCTCAGGGGGCGCAAACACCGGGGAGCTGTTTTTT. The encoded protein is CASSSGGANTGELFF.

The J gene is TRBJ2-5, the V gene TRBV29-1, with 8 bases lining up with TRBD2. Trimming cost V 4 bases and J 13 bases; bases outside gene matches: 8. From germline, CDR1 is SQVTM and CDR2 ANQGSEA. The CDR3 is 11 residues long. This CDR3 is CSVGLAGIGYF. In DNA, the CDR3 is TGCAGCGTTGGTCTAGCGGGTATTGGGTACTTC. Based on the CDR3 plus reference TRBV29-1 and TRBJ2-5, the full variable domain is SAVISQKPSRDICQRGTSLTIQCQVDSQVTMMFWYRQQPGQSLTLIATANQGSEATYESGFVIDKFPISRPNLTFSTLTVSNMSPEDSSIYLCSVGLAGIGYFGPGTRLLVL.

This clonotype was counted only a few times. The chain combines TRBV3-1 with TRBJ2-7, with no clear D. Deletions cut 4 bases from V and 6 bases from J, with 16 bases between. Germline lookup yields CDR1 LGHDT and CDR2 YNNKEL (reference sequence). This CDR3 spans 14 amino acids. The CDR3 coding sequence is TGTGCCAGCAGCCCGTCCGCCCCCGCCTCCGAGCAGTACTTC. It yields the protein CASSPSAPASEQYF.

The chain links TRBV7-9 to TRBJ2-2; D remains ambiguous. The CDR3 runs to 14 residues. Germline V CDR1 and CDR2: SEHNR, FQNEAQ (reference sequence). V was shortened by 2 bases and J by 4 bases, with 8 bases between the two germline ends. The CDR3 region has the DNA TGTGCCAGCAGCTTAAGTCGGAGCACCGGGGAGCTGTTTTTT. This gives the protein CASSLSRSTGELFF.

The chain uses TRBV18 and TRBJ2-7; D is perhaps TRBD1 (6 bases). This CDR3 has 14 residues. V was clipped by 2 bases and J by 2 bases, with 10 bases between them. Germline CDR1 KGHSH, CDR2 LQKENI. The DNA for the CDR3 is TGTGCCAGCTCACCAAGGGACATTGCCTACGAGCAGTACTTC. Amino acid sequence: CASSPRDIAYEQYF.

This clonotype has just a few counts. This chain uses TRBV7-6 with TRBJ2-7; D is unresolved. V was clipped by 1 base and J by 0 bases, with 13 bases between them. CDR1 and CDR2 (germline): SGHVS, FNYEAQ. The CDR3 contains 16 residues. CDR3 bases: TGTGCCAGCAGCTTAGGGGCCAGCTGGAGCTCCTACGAGCAGTACTTC. The encoded protein is CASSLGASWSSYEQYF.

This clonotype occurred a few times. CDR3 sequence: CASRRGGGPDTQYF. The CDR3 nucleotides are TGTGCCAGCAGACGAGGGGGGGGCCCAGATACGCAGTATTTT. The chain combines TRBV7-6 with TRBJ2-3; TRBD2 is a possible D gene (7 bases). The length of the CDR3 is 14 residues. CDR1 is SGHVS, CDR2 FNYEAQ, per germline. With 6 bases removed from V and 4 bases from J, the gap between germline ends came to 14 bases.

The gene calls are TRBV30 and TRBJ2-7, with D hard to call. Trimming stripped 2 bases from V and 6 bases from J, with 17 bases between. The germline V gene encodes CDR1 GTSNPN and CDR2 SVGIG (reference sequence). The CDR3 loop spans 14 amino acids. In nucleotides, the CDR3 is TGTGCCTGGAGTCCACAACTCGGGTTTAGCGAGCAGTACTTC. Protein: CAWSPQLGFSEQYF.

The J gene is TRBJ2-1, the V gene TRBV5-1; a possible D gene is TRBD2 (5 bases). The length of the CDR3 is 16 residues. V shed 0 bases and J shed 7 bases, with 17 bases lying between them. CDR1 is SGHRS and CDR2 is YFSETQ in the germline V gene. Written as DNA, the CDR3 is TGCGCCAGCAGCTTGGGCTTTGAGACTACCGCGAATGAGCAGTTCTTC. Residues: CASSLGFETTANEQFF.